This T cell receptor beta chain was identified in a study of a mutant IDH1 vaccine in newly diagnosed glioma (dated by TCRdb to the early 2020s). For the wider study: Eight vaccinations were administered to patients in weeks 1, 3, 5, 7, 11, 15, 19 and 23, corresponding to visits V03 through V10. Vaccination began 4-6 weeks after radiotherapy alone, or alongside temozolomide cycles in the chemotherapy-containing groups. Before enrollment, most patients had been given radiochemotherapy with temozolomide as standard therapy, while the rest had received either radiotherapy alone or temozolomide alone. For exploratory analyses, about 25 treated patients had longitudinal TCRB deep sequencing done wherever samples were available. The approximately 33 treated patients were approximately 62% male and roughly 40% female, with a mean age of approximately 40 years. Peripheral blood was collected at six visits: V03 (baseline), V05, V07, V10, V12 and V13. Broader findings and caveats from the paper: The authors stated that sample limitations prevented analyses of patient blood samples from being reproduced. Pseudoprogression appeared unrelated to alterations in the top peripheral T cell clonotypes detected by TCRB sequencing. Immune responses induced by the vaccine were seen in approximately 93% of patients across multiple MHC alleles. Availability determined which PBMC samples were chosen for TCRB deep sequencing.

This sample's time point label indicates: week 11, during vaccination. Every vaccine dose consisted of 300 ug of a 20-mer mutant IDH1 peptide in Montanide, administered subcutaneously together with topical imiquimod. All donors had newly diagnosed IDH1-mutant astrocytomas of WHO grade 3 or 4 that showed loss of nuclear ATRX. The samples were drawn from NOA16, a multicentre, single-arm, open-label phase I trial in Germany that tested a mutant IDH1 peptide vaccine in humans for the first time. Genomic DNA for TCRB sequencing was extracted from EDTA blood using the DNeasy Blood and Tissue Kit. Library construction relied on the immunoSEQ multiplex PCR assay. Rearranged TCR beta chain sequences were amplified using the hsTCRB Kit according to the manufacturer's protocol. Sequencing of TCRB libraries was carried out on an Illumina MiSeq. The authors' analysis ran thus. The kit vendor's proprietary platform handled demultiplexing, trimming and gene mapping. In TCRdb, the immuneACCESS table is reduced to in-frame sequences with V and J assigned. These tables do not hold every clone; where another copy was compared, an unresolved V gene accounts for under half, and the others remain unexplained. V, J and clone size are taken as reported in that table, and D and trimming were inferred from the DNA itself. Counted in this sample were about 25,000 clones; just over 70% of them appeared once. The ten largest make up around 10% of the sample.

The germline V gene gives CDR1 as MGHDK and CDR2 as SYGVNS. The cysteine opens and the phenylalanine closes a CDR3 of 14 amino acids. Only the CDR3 DNA stays, 42 bases, in frame from base 1. Between the V and J ends, shortened by 6 bases and 4 bases respectively, the junction contains 16 bases. Notes on this clone: The target of this receptor is not known. No much larger clone exists at a distance of one base, and base qualities are not known.

Sample: peripheral blood mononuclear cells (PBMCs), taken from a glioma patient whose treatment included an IDH1 peptide vaccine. This receptor was identified in a man aged 18 to 30 with glioma. Some clones in this sample may be carry-over from other donors' samples. The sequence links TRBV25-1 to TRBJ2-7, and possibly TRBD2, on 5 matching bases. The DNA is as follows: TGTGCCAGCAGCGACCCAGTGAGGGTTTACGAGCAGTACTTC. It is translated as CASSDPVRVYEQYF.